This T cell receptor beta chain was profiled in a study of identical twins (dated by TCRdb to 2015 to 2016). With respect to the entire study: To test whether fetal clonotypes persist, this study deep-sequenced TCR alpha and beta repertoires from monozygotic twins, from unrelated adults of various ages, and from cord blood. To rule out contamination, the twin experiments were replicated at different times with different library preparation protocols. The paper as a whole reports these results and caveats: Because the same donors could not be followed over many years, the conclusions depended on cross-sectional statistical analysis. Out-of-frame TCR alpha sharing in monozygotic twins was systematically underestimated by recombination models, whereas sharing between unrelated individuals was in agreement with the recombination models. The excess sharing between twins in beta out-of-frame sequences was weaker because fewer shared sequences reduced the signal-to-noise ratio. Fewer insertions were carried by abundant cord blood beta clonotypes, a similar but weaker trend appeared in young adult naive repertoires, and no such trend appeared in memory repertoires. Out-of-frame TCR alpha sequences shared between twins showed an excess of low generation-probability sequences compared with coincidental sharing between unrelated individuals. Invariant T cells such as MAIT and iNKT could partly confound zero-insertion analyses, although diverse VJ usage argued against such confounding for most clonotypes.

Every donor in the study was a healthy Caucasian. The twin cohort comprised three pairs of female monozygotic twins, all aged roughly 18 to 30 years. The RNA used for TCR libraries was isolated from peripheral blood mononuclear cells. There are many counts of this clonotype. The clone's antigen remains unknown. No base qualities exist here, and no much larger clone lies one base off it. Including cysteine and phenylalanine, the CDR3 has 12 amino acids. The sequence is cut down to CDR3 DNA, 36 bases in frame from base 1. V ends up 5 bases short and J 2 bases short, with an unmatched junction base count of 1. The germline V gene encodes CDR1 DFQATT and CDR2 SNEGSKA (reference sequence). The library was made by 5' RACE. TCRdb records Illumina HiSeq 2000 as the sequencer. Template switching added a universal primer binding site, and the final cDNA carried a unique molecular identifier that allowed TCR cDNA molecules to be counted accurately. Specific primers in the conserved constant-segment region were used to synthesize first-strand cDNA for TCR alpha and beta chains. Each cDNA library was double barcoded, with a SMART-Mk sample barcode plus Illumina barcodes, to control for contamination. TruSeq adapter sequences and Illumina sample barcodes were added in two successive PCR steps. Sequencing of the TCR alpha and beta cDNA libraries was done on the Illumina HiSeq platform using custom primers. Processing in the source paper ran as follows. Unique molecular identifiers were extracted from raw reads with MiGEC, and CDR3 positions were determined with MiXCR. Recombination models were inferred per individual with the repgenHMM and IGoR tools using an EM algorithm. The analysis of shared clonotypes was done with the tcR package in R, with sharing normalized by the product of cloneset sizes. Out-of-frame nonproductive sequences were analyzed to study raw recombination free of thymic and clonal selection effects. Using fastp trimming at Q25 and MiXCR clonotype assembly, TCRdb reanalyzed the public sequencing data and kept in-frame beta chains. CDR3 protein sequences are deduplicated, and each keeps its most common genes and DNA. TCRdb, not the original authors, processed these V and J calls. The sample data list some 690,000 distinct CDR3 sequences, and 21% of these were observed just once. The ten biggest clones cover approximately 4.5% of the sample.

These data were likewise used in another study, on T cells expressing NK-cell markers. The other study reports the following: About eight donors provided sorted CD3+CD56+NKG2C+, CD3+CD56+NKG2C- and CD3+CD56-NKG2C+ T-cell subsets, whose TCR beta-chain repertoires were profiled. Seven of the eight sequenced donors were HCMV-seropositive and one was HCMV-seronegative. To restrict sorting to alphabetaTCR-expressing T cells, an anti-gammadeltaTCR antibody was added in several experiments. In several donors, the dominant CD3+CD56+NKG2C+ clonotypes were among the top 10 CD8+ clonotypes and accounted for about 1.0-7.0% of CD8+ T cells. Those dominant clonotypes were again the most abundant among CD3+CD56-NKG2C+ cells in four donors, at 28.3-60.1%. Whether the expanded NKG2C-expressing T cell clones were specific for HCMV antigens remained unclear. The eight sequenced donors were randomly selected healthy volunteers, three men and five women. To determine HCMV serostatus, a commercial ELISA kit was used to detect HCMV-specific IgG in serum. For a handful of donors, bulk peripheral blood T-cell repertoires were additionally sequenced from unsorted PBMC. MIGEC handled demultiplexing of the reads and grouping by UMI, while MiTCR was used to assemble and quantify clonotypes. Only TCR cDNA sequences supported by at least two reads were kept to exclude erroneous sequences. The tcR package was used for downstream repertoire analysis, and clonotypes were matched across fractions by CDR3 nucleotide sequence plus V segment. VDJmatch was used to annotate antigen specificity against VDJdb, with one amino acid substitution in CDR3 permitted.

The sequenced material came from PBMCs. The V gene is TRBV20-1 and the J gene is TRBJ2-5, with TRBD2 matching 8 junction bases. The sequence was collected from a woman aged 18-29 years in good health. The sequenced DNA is TGCAGTGCTGTAGCGGGGCAAGAGACCCAGTACTTC. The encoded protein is CSAVAGQETQYF.